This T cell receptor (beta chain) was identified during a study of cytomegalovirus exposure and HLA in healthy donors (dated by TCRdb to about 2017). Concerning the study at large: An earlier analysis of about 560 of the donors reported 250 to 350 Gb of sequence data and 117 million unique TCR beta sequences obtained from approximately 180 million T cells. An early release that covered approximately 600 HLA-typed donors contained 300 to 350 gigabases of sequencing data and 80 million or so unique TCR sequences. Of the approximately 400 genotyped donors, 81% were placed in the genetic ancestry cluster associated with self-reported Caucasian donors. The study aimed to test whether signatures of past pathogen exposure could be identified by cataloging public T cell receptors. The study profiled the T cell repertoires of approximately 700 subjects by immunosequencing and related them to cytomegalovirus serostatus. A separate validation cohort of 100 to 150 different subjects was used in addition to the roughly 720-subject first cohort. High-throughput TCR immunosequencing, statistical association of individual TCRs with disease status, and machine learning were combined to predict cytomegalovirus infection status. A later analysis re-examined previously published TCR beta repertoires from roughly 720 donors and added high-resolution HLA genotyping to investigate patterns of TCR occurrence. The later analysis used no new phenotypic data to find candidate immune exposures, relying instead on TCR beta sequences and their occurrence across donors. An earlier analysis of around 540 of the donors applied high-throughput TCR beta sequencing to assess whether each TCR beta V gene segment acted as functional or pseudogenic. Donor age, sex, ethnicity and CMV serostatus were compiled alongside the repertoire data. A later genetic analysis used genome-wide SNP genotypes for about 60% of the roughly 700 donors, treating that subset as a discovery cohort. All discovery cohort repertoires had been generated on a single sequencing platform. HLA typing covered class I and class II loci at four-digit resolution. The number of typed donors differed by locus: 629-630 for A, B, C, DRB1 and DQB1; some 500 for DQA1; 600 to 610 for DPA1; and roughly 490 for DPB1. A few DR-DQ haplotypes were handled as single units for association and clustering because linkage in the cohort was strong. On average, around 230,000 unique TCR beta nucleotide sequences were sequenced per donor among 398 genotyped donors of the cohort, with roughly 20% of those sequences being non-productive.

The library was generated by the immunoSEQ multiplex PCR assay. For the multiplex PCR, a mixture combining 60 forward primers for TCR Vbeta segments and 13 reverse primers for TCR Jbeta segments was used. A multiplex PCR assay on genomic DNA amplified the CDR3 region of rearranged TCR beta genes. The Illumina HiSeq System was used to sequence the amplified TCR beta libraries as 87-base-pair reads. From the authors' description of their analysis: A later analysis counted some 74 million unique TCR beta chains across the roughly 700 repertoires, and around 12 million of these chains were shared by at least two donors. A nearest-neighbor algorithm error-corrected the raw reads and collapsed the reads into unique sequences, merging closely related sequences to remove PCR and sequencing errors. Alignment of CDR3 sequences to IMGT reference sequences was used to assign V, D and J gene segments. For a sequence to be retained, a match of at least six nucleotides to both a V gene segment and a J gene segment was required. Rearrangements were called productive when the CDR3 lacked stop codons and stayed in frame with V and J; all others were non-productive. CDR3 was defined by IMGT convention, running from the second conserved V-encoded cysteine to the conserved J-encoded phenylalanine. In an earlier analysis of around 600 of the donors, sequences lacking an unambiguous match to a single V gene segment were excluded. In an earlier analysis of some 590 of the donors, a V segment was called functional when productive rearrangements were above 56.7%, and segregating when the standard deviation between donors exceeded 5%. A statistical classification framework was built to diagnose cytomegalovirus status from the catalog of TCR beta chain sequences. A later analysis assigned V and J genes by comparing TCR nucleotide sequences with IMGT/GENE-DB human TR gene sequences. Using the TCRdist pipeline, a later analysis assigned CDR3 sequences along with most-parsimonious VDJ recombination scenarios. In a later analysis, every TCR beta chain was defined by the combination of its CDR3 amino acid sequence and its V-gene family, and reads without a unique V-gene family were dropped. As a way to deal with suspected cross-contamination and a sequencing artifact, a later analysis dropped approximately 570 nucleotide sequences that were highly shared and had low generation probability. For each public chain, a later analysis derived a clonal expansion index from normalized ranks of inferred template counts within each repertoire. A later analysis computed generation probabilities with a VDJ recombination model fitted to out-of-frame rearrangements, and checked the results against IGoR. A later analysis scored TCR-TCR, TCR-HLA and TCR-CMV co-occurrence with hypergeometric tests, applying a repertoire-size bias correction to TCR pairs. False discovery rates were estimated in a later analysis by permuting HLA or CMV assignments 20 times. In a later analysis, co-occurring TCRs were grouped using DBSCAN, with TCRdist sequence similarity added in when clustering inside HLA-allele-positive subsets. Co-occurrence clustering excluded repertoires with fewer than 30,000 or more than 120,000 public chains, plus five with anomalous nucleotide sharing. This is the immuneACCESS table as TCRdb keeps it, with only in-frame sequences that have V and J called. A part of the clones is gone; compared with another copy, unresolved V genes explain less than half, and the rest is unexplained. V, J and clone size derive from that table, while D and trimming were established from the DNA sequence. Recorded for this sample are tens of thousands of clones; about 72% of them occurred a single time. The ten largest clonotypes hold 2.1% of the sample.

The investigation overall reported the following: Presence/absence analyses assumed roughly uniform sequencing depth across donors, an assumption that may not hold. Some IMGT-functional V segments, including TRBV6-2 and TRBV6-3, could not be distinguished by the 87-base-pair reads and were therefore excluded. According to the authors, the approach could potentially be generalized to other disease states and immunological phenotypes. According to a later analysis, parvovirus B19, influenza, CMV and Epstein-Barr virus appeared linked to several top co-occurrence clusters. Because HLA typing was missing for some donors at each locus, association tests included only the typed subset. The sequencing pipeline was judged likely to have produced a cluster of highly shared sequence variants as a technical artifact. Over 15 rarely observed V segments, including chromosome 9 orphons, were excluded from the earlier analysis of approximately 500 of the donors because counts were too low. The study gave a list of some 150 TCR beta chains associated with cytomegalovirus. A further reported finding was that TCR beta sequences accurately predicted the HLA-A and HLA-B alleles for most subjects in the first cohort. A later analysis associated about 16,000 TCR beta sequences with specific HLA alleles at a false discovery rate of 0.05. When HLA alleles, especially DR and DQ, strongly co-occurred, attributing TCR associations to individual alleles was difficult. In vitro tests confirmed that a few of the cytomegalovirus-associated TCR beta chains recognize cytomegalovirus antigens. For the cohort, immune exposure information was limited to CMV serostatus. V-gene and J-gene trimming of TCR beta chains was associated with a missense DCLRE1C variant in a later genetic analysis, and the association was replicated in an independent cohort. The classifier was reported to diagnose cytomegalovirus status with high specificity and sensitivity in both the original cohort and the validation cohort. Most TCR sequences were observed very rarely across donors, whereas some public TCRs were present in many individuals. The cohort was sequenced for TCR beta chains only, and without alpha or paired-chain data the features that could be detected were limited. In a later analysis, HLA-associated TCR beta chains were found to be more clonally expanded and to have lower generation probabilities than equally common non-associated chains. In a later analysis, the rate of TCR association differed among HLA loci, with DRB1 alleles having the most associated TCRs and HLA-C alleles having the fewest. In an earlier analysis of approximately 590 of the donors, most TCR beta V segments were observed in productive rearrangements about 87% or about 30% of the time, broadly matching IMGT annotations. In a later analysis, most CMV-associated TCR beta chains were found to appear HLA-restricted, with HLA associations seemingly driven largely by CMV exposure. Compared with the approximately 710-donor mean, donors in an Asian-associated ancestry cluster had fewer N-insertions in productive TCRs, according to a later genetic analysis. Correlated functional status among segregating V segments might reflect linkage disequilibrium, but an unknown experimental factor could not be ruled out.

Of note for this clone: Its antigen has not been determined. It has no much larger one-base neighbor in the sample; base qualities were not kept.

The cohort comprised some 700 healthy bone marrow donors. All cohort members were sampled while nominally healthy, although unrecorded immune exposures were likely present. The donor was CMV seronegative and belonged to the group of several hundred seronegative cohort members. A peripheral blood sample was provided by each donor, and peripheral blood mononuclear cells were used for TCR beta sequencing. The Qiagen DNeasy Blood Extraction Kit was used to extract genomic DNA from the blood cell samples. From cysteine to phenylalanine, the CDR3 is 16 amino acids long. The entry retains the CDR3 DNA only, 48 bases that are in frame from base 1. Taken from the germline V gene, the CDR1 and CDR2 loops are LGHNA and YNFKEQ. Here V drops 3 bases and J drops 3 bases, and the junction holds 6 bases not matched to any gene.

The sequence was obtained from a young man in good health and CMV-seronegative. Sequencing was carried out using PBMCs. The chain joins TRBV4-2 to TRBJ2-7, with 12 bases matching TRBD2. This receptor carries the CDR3 CASSQPSTSGSYEQYF. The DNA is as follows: TGTGCCAGCAGCCAGCCCTCGACTAGCGGGAGCTACGAGCAGTACTTC.